This T cell receptor beta chain was sequenced in a study of blood T cell repertoires in COVID-19. Per the original methods: Estimates of nucleated cell counts were drawn from the amplification of reference gene primers. Clones were read by immunoSEQ multiplex PCR, and TCRdb kept only the in-frame ones, dropping some. Clonal size and the V and J genes are those of that table, whereas D and trimming came from the DNA. The sample holds approximately 180,000 clones, 75% to 90% seen once. The CDR3 runs to 14 residues. The ends were cut back, 10 bases at V and 5 bases at J, with 20 bases in the middle. Germline CDR1 LNHDA, CDR2 SQIVND (reference sequence).

The receptor's source is a human donor with active or convalescent COVID-19. The donor label of this sample is uncertain. The sequenced sample was peripheral blood. The chain employs TRBV19 and TRBJ1-2; tentatively, D is TRBD1 (5 bases). The CDR3 here is CATLRRGFGYGYTF. In DNA form, the CDR3 reads TGTGCCACCCTCAGACGGGGGTTCGGTTATGGCTACACCTTC. Drawing the rest from reference TRBV19 and TRBJ1-2, the complete variable domain is DGGITQSPKYLFRKEGQNVTLSCEQNLNHDAMYWYRQDPGQGLRLIYYSQIVNDFQKGDIAEGYSVSREKKESFPLTVTSAQKNPTAFYLCATLRRGFGYGYTFGSGTRLTVV.